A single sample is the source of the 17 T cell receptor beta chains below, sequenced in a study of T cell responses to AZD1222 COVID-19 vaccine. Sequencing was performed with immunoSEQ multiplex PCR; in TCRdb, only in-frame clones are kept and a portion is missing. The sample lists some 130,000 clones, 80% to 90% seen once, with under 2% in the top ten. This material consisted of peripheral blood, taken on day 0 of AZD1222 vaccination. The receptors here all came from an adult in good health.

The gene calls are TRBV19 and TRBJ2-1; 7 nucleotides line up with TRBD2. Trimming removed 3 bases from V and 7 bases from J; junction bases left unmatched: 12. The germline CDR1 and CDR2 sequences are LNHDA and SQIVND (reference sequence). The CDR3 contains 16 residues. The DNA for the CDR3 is TGTGCCAGTAGTATCGTACTGGCGGGAGAGTTGAATGAGCAGTTCTTC. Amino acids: CASSIVLAGELNEQFF.

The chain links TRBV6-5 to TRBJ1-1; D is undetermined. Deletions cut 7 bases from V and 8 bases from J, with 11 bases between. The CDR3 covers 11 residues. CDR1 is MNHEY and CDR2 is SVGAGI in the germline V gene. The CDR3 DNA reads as TGTGCCAGCACCCACCTGGGGGAAGCTTTCTTT. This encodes CASTHLGEAFF.

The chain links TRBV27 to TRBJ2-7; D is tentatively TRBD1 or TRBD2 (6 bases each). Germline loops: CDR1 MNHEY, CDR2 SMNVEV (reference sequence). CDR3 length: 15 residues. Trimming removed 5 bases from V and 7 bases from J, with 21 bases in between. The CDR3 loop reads CASSPPGAPTGEQYF. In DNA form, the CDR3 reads TGTGCCAGCAGTCCCCCGGGGGCCCCCACGGGTGAGCAGTACTTC.

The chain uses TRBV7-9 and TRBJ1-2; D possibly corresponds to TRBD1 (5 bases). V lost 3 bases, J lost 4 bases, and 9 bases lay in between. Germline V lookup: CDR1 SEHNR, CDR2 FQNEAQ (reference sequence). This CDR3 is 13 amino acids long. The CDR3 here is CASSFTGGYGYTF. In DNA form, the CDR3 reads TGTGCCAGCAGCTTCACCGGGGGCTATGGCTACACCTTC.

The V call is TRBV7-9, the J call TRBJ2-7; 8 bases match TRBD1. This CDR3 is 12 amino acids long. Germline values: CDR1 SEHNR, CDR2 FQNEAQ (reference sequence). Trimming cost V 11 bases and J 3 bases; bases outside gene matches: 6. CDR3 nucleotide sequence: TGTGCCGGGACAGGAGGGCTCTACGAGCAGTACTTC. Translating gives CAGTGGLYEQYF. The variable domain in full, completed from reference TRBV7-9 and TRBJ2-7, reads DTGVSQNPRHKITKRGQNVTFRCDPISEHNRLYWYRQTLGQGPEFLTYFQNEAQLEKSRLLSDRFSAERPKGSFSTLEIQRTEQGDSAMYLCAGTGGLYEQYFGPGTRLTVT.

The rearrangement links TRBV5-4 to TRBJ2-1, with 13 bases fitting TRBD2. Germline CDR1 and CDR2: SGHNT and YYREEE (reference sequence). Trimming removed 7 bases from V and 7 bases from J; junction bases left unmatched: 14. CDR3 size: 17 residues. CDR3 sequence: CASGKRQTSGGNNEQFF. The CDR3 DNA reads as TGTGCCAGCGGTAAGCGACAGACTAGCGGGGGGAATAATGAGCAGTTCTTC.

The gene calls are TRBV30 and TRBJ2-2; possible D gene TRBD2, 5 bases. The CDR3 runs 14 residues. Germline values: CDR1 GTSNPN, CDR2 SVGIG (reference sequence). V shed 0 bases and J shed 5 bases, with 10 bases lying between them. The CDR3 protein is CAWSVPSLTGELFF. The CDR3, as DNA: TGTGCCTGGAGTGTACCTAGCTTAACCGGGGAGCTGTTTTTT.

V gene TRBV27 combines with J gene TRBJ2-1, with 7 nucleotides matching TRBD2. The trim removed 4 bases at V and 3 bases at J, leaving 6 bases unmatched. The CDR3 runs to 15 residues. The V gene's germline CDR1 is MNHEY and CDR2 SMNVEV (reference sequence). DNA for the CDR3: TGTGCCAGCAGTTGGGCGGGAGAAATCTACAATGAGCAGTTCTTC. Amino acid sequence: CASSWAGEIYNEQFF.

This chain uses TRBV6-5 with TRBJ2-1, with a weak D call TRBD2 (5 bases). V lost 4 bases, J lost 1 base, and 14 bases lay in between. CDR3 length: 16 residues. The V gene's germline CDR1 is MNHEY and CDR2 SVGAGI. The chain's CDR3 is CASSSDPRTSYNEQFF. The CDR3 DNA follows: TGTGCCAGCAGTTCTGACCCCCGGACTTCCTACAATGAGCAGTTCTTC.

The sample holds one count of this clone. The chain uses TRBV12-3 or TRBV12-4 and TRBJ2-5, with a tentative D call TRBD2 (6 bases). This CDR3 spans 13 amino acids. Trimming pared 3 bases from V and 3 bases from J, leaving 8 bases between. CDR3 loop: CASSFGGEETQYF. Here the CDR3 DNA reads TGTGCCAGCAGTTTTGGCGGGGAAGAGACCCAGTACTTC.

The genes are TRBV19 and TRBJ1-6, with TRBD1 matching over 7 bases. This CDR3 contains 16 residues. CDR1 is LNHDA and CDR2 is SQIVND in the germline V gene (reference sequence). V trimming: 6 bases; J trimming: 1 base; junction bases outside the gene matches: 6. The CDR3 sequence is CASRQGLKSYNSPLHF. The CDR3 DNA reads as TGTGCCAGTAGACAGGGGTTGAAATCCTATAATTCACCCCTCCACTTT.

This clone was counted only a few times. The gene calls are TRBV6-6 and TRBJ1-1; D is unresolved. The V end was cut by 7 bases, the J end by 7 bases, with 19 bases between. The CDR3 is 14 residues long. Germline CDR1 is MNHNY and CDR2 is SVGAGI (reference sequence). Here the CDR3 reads CASTLIPGLGEAFF. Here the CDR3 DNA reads TGTGCCAGCACCTTAATTCCTGGTCTAGGTGAAGCTTTCTTT.

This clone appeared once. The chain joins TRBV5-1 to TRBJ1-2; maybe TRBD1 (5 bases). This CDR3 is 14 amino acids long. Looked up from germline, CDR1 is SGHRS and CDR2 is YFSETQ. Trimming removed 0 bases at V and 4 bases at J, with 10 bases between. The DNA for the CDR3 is TGCGCCAGCAGCTTGGTGGCGGGGACCTATGGCTACACCTTC. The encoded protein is CASSLVAGTYGYTF. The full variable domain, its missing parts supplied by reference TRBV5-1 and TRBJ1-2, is KAGVTQTPRYLIKTRGQQVTLSCSPISGHRSVSWYQQTPGQGLQFLFEYFSETQRNKGNFPGRFSGRQFSNSRSEMNVSTLELGDSALYLCASSLVAGTYGYTFGSGTRLTVV.

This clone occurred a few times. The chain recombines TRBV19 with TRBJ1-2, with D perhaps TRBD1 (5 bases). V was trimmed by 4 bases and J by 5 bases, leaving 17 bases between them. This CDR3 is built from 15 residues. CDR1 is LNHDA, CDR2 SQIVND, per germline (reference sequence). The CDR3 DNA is TGTGCCAGTAGTAACAAGAGGGACGCGGCATATGGCTACACCTTC. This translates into CASSNKRDAAYGYTF.

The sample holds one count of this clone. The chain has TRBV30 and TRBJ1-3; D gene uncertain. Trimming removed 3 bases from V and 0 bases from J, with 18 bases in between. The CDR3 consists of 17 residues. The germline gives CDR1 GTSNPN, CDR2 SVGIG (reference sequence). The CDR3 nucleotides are TGTGCCTGGAGCTCGGCGGCCAAGCTTGTCTCTGGAAACACCATATATTTT. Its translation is CAWSSAAKLVSGNTIYF.

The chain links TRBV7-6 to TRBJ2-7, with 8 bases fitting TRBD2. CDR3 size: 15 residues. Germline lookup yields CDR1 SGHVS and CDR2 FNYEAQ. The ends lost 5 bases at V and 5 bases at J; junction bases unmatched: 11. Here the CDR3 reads CASSRVAGPFNEQYF. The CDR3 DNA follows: TGTGCCAGCAGCCGGGTAGCGGGGCCCTTCAACGAGCAGTACTTC.

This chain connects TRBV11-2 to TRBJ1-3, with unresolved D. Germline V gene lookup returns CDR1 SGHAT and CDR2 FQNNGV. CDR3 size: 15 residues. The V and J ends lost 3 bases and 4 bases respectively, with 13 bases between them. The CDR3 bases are TGTGCCAGCAGCTTTCAAAGGAAGATAGGAAACACCATATATTTT. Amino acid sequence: CASSFQRKIGNTIYF.